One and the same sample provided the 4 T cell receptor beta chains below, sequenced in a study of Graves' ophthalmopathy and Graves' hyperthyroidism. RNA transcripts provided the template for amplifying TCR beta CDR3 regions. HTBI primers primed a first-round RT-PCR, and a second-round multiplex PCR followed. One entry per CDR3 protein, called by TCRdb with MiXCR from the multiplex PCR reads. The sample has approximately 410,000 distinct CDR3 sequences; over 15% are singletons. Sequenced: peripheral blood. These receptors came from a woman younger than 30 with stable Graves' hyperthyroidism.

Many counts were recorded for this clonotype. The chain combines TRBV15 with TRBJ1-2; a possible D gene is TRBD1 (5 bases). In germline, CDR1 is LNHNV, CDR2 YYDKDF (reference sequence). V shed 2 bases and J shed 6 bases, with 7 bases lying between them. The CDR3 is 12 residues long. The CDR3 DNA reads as TGTGCCACCAGCAGATCAGGGAATGGCTACACCTTC. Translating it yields CATSRSGNGYTF.

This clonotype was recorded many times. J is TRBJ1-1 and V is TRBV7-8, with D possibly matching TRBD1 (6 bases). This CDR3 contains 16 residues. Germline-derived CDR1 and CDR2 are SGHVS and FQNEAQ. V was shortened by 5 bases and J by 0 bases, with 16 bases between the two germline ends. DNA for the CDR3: TGTGCCAGCAGCCGACAGGAGGGGGGGATGAACACTGAAGCTTTCTTT. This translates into CASSRQEGGMNTEAFF.

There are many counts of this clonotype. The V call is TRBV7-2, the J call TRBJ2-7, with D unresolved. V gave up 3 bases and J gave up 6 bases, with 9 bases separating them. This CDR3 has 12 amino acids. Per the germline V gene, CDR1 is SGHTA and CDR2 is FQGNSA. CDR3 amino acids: CASSFNLGEQYF. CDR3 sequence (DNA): TGTGCCAGCAGCTTCAATCTAGGCGAGCAGTACTTC.

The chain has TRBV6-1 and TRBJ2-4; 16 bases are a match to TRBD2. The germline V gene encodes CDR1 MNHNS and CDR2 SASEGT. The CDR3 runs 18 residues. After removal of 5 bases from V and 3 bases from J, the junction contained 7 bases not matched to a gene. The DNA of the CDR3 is TGTGCCAGCAGTCTGGGACTAGCGGGGGGGCTTGGCAAAAACATTCAGTACTTC. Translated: CASSLGLAGGLGKNIQYF.